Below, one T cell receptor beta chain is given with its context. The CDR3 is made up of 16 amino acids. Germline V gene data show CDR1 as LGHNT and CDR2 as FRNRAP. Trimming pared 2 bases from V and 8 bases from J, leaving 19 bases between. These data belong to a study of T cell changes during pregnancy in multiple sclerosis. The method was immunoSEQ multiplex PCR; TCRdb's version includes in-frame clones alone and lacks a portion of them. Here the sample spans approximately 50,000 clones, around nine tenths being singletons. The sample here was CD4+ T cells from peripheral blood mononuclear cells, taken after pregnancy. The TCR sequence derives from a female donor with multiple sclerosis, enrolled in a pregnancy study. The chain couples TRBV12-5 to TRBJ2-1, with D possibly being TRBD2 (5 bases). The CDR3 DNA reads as TGTGCTAGTGGTTTGACCCTCGGGCCTCCAGCGGATGAGCAGTTCTTC. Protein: CASGLTLGPPADEQFF.